The clone carrying this T cell receptor (beta chain) was counted once. Its cognate antigen is unknown. The data stem from a study of CD8+ T cells in alopecia areata. Extraction of RNA preceded its reverse transcription into cDNA, which served as the sequencing template. Profiled with immunoSEQ multiplex PCR; TCRdb holds only in-frame clones, not every one. The data hold 200,000 to 250,000 clones, with more than 45% observed a single time. Collection of lesional scalp punch biopsies and peripheral blood was performed in alopecia areata patients. Whole-study findings and limits: Researchers report lesional scalp, most notably alopecia totalis/universalis, outstripped normal scalp in clonality. Sequencing of scalp samples also captures resident alphabeta T cells of normal skin.

Material: CD4+ T cells sorted from blood, obtained at week 0. This TCR was recovered from a human donor with alopecia areata.

The DNA of the CDR3 is TGTGCCAGCAGGACGACAGAGCCTAACTATGGCTACACCTTC. It encodes CASRTTEPNYGYTF. The genes are TRBV6-5 and TRBJ1-2, with TRBD1 as a possible D gene (5 bases). Germline V gives CDR1 MNHEY, CDR2 SVGAGI. This CDR3 is built from 14 residues. The V end was cut by 6 bases, the J end by 0 bases, with 11 bases between.